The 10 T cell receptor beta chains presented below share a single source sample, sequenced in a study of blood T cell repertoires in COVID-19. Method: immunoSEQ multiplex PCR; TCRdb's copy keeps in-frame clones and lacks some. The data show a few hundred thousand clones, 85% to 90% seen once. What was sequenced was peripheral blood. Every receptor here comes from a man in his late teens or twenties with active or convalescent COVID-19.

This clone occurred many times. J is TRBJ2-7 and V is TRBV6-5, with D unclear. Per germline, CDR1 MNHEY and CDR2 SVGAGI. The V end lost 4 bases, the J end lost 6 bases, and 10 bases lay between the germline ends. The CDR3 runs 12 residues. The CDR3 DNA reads TGTGCCAGCAGTTCCACAGCCTCCGAGCAGTACTTC. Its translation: CASSSTASEQYF.

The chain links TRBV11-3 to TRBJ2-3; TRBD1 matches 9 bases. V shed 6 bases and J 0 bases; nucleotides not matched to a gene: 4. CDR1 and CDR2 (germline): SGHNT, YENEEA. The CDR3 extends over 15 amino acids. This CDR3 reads CASRTGGLSTDTQYF. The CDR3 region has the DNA TGTGCCAGCAGAACAGGGGGCCTGAGCACAGATACGCAGTATTTT. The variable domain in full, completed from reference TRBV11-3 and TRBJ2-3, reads EAGVVQSPRYKIIEKKQPVAFWCNPISGHNTLYWYLQNLGQGPELLIRYENEEAVDDSQLPKDRFSAERLKGVDSTLKIQPAELGDSAVYLCASRTGGLSTDTQYFGPGTRLTVL.

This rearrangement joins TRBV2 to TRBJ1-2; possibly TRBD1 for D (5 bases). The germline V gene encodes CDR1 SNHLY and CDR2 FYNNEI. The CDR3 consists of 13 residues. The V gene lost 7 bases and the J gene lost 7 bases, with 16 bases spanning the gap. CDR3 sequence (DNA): TGTGCCAGCACCGTGGTCCAGGGTTTTGGCTACACCTTC. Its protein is CASTVVQGFGYTF. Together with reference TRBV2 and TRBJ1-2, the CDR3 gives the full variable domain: EPEVTQTPSHQVTQMGQEVILRCVPISNHLYFYWYRQILGQKVEFLVSFYNNEISEKSEIFDDQFSVERPDGSNFTLKIRSTKLEDSAMYFCASTVVQGFGYTFGSGTRLTVV.

The CDR3 loop reads CASSVTVTGGELFF. As DNA, the CDR3 is TGTGCCAGCAGCGTAACCGTAACGGGCGGGGAGCTGTTTTTT. The chain combines TRBV9 with TRBJ2-2; no reliable D call. Trimming cost V 1 base and J 7 bases, with 11 bases left between them. Germline CDR1 SGDLS, CDR2 YYNGEE. The CDR3 length is 14 residues.

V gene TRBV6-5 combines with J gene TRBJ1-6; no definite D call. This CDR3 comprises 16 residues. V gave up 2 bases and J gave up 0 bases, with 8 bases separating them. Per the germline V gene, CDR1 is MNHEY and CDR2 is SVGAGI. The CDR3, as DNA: TGTGCCAGCAGTTACGGTCCGAGCTCCTATAATTCACCCCTCCACTTT. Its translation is CASSYGPSSYNSPLHF.

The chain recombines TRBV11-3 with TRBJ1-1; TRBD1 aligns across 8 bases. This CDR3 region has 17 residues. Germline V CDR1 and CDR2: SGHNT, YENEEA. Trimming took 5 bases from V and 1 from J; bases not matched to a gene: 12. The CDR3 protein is CASSQTDRGGENTEAFF. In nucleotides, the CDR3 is TGTGCCAGCAGCCAAACAGACAGGGGTGGAGAGAACACTGAAGCTTTCTTT.

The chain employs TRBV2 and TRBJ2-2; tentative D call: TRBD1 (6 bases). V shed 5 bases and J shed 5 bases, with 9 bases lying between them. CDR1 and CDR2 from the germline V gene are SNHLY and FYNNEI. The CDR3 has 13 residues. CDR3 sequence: CASSPQGTGELFF. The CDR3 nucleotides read TGTGCCAGCAGTCCACAGGGAACCGGGGAGCTGTTTTTT.

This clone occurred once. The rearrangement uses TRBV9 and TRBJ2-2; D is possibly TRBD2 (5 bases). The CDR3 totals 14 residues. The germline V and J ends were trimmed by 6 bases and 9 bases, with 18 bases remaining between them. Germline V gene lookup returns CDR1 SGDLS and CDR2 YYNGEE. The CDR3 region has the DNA TGTGCCAGCACTTTGGACTTTAGAGGTCGGGAGCTGTTTTTT. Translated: CASTLDFRGRELFF.

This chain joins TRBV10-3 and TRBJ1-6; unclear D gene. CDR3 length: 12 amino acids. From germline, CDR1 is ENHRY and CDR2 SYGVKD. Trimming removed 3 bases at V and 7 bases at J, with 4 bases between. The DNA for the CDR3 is TGTGCCATCAGTGATCCAAATTCACCCCTCCACTTT. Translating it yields CAISDPNSPLHF.

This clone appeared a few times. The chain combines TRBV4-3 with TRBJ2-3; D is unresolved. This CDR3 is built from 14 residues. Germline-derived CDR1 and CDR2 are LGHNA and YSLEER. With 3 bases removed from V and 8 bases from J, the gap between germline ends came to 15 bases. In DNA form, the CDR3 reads TGCGCCAGCAGCCACGACCCCCGGTCGGGTACGCAGTATTTT. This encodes CASSHDPRSGTQYF.